The source of this T cell receptor (beta chain) is a study of early T cells in non-severe SARS-CoV-2 infection. CDR1 LGHDT and CDR2 YNNKEL come from the germline V gene (reference sequence). This CDR3 comprises 13 residues. The V end was cut by 1 base, the J end by 3 bases, with 6 bases between. A single record per CDR3 protein comes from TCRdb applying MiXCR to the 5' RACE reads. Altogether around 50,000 distinct CDR3 sequences are present, 7% to 9% being singletons, with the ten largest covering about 5.3%. In this sample, this clonotype turned up many times. Sequencing was done on a sample of whole blood. This chain connects TRBV3-1 to TRBJ1-1; D uncertain. This receptor was identified in an adult who was a healthcare worker with PCR-confirmed SARS-CoV-2 infection or an uninfected control (not recorded which). The CDR3, as DNA: TGTGCCAGCAGCCAAGGTTTCGACACTGAAGCTTTCTTT. Its protein product is CASSQGFDTEAFF.